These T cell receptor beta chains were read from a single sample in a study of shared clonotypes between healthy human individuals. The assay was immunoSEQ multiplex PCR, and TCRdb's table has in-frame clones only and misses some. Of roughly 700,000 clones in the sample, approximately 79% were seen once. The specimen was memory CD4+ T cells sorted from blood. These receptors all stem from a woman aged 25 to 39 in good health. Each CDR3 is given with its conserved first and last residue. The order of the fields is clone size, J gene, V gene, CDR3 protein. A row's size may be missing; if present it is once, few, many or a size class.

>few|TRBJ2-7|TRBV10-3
CAISGQISYEQYF
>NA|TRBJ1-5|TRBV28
CASSLQVAQPQHF
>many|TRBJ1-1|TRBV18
CASSPVGVGTEAFF
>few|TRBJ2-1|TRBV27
CASSRPTHYNEQFF
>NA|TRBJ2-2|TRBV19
CASSHTPNTNTGELFF
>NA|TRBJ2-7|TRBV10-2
CASSEGPLAFYEQYF
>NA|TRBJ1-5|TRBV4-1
CASSQGTYSNQPQHF
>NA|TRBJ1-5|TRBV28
CASSLTGTLWSNQPQHF
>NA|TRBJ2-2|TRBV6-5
CASTRTSGHTGELFF
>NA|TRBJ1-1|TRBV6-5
CASTRRPGRHTEAFF
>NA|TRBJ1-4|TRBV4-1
CASSQDGGQGRKKLFF
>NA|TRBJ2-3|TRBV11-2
CASRVPGTDTQYF
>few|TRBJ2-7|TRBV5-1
CASSGNRASGTSGPYEQYF
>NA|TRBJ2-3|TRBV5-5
CASSLTPTSGRYRSTDTQYF
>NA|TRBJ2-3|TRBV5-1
CASSRRGELLADTQYF
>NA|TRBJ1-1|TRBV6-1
CASSDRGDRTEAFF
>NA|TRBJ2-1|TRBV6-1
CASRGSSYNEQFF
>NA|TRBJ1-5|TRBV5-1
CASSSGSDLGSNQPQHF
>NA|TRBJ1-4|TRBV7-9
CASSLARDNEKLFF
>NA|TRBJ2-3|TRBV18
CASSPNLQAEGADTQYF
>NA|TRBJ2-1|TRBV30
CAWSGPPAYNEQFF
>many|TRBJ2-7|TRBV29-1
CSVESGWDGFYEQYF
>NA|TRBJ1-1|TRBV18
CASSPQEARWNTEAFF
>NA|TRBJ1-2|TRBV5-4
CASSQDEGYGYTF
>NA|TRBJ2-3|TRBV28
CATRDQLRTDTQYF
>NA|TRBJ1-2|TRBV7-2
CASRQTGHYGYTF
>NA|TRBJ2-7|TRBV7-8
CASSLGGGLSYEQYF
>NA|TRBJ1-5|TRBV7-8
CASSLDPHNQPQHF
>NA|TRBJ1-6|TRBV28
CASRTGEGEHSPLHF
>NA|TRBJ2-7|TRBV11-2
CASSFRDYEQYF
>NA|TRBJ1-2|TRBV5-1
CASSLEPDYGYTF
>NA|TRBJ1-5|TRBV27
CASSLSPYNQPQHF
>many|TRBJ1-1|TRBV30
CASILRGTEAFF
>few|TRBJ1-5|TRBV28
CASSLLTNYRGRNQPQHF
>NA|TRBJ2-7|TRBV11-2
CASSFVGTGPYEQYF
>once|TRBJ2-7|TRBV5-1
CASSSGQTKYEQYF
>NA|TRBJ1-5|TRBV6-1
CASSWPPGPQHF